This TCR beta chain was captured by sequencing in a study of T cells after yellow fever vaccination. Study findings and constraints: Subsequent to the booster, the majority of primary-vaccination clones reappeared (about 97% CD4, about 90% CD8).

TCRdb re-analysed the 5' RACE reads in MiXCR, keeping a single row per CDR3 protein. The sample gives approximately 510,000 distinct CDR3 sequences, 21% of which show up once; approximately 15% is in the top ten. This clonotype was counted a few times. Antigen: not known. Germline V CDR1 and CDR2: SGDLS, YYNGEE. There are 18 residues in the CDR3. V dropped 0 bases and J dropped 0; count of bases not matched to a gene: 5. The source material was PBMCs, sampled less than 25 days after the first yellow fever vaccination. This sequence joins TRBV9 and TRBJ2-2, with TRBD2 matching 10 bases. This sequence originates from a man aged 18 to 29 who received the YFV17D yellow fever vaccine. The CDR3 nucleotides are TGTGCCAGCAGCGTAGTCTCACTAGCGGGGACGAACACCGGGGAGCTGTTTTTT. Residues: CASSVVSLAGTNTGELFF.